The clone carrying this T cell receptor (beta chain) was detected only once. Germline V gene data show CDR1 as MNHEY and CDR2 as SVGAGI. V lost 0 bases and J lost 0, with 8 bases in between. The CDR3 loop spans 16 amino acids. The data stem from a study of shared clonotypes between healthy human individuals. Study information: Donors had three CD4 naive, three CD4 memory, two CD8 naive and one CD8 memory plate apiece.

CD45RO negativity and positive selection for CCR7 defined naive CD8 cells, a population that excluded terminally differentiated effector memory CD45RA+ cells. It was across several immunoSEQ plates that each subset's genomic DNA was evenly split. Some clones are missing from TCRdb's copy, which holds only in-frame ones; the method was immunoSEQ multiplex PCR. Of fewer than 800,000 clones listed, roughly nine tenths are singletons. Sequencing input: naive CD8+ T cells sorted from blood. The clonotype was recovered from a man aged 25 to 40 in good health. The chain joins TRBV6-5 to TRBJ1-4; D unresolved. This CDR3 reads CASSYSYTPTNEKLFF. CDR3 nucleotide sequence: TGTGCCAGCAGTTACTCCTACACCCCAACTAATGAAAAACTGTTTTTT.